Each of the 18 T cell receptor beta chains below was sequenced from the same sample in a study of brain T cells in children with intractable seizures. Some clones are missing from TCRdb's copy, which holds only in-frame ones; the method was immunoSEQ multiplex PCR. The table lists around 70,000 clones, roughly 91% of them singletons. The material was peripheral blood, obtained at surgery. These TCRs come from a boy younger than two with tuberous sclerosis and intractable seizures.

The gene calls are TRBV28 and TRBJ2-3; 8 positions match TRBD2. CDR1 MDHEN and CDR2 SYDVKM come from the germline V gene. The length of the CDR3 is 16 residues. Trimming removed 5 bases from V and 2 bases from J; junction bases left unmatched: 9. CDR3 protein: CASSPLEAGVTDTQYF. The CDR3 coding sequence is TGTGCCAGCAGTCCCCTTGAAGCGGGAGTCACAGATACGCAGTATTTT.

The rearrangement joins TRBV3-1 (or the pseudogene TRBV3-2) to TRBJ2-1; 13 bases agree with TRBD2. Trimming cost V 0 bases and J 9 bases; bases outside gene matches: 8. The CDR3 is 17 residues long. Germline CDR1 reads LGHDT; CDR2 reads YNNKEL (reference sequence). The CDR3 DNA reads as TGTGCCAGCAGCCAAGAAAGGCCGGGACTAGCGGGGAGTGAGCAGTTCTTC. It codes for CASSQERPGLAGSEQFF.

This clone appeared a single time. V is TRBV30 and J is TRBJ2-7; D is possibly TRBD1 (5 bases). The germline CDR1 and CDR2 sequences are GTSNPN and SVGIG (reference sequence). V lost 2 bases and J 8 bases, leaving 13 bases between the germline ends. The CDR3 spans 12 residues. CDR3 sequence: CAWSFRQGKQYF. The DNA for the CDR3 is TGTGCCTGGAGTTTCCGGCAGGGAAAGCAGTACTTC.

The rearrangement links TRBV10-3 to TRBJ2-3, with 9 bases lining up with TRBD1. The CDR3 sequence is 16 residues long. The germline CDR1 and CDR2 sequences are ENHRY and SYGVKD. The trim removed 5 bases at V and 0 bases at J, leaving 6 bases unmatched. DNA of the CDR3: TGTGCCATCAGTAGAACAGGGGGCGTTAGCACAGATACGCAGTATTTT. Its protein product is CAISRTGGVSTDTQYF.

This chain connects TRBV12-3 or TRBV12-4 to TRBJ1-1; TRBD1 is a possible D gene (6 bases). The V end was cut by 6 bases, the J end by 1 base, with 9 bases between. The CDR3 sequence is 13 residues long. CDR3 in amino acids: CASREDRNTEAFF. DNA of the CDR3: TGTGCCAGCAGGGAGGACAGGAACACTGAAGCTTTCTTT.

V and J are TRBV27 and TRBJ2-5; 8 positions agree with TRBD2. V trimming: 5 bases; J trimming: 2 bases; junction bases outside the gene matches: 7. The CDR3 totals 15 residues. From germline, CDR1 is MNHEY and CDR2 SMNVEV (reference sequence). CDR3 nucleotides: TGTGCCAGCAGTCCCGGACTAGCCTTACAAGAGACCCAGTACTTC. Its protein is CASSPGLALQETQYF.

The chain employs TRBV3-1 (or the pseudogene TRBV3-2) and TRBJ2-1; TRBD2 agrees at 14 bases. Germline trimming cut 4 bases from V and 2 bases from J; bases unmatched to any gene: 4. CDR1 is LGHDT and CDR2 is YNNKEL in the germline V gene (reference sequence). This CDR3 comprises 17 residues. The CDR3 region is CASSPRTSGRTYNEQFF. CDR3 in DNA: TGTGCCAGCAGCCCCAGGACTAGCGGGAGGACCTACAATGAGCAGTTCTTC.

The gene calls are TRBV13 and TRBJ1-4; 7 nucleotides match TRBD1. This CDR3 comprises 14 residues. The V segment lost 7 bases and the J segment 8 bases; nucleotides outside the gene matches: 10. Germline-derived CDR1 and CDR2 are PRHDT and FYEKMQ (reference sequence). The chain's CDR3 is CASTTRDSEEKLFF. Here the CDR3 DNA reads TGTGCCAGCACCACCCGGGACAGTGAGGAAAAACTGTTTTTT.

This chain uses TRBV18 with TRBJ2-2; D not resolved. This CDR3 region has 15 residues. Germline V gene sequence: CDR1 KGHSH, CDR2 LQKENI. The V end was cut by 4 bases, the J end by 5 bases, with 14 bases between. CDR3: CASSQVKAHTGELFF. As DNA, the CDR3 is TGTGCCAGCTCACAGGTTAAGGCGCATACCGGGGAGCTGTTTTTT.

CDR3 residues: CATSRGQGTEAFF. CDR3 bases: TGTGCCACCAGCAGAGGACAGGGCACTGAAGCTTTCTTT. The chain employs TRBV15 and TRBJ1-1, with 7 bases aligning to TRBD1. V lost 1 base to trimming and J lost 4 bases; unmatched junction nucleotides: 0. The CDR3 extends over 13 amino acids. Germline loops: CDR1 LNHNV, CDR2 YYDKDF (reference sequence). Based on the CDR3 plus reference TRBV15 and TRBJ1-1, the full variable domain is DAMVIQNPRYQVTQFGKPVTLSCSQTLNHNVMYWYQQKSSQAPKLLFHYYDKDFNNEADTPDNFQSRRPNTSFCFLDIRSPGLGDTAMYLCATSRGQGTEAFFGQGTRLTVV.

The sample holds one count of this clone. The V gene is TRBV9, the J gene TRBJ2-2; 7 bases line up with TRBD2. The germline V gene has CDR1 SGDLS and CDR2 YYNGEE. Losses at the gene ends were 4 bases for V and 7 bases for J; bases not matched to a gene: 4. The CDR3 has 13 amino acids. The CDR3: CASSPRTSGELFF. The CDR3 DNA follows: TGTGCCAGCAGCCCCAGGACTAGCGGGGAGCTGTTTTTT.

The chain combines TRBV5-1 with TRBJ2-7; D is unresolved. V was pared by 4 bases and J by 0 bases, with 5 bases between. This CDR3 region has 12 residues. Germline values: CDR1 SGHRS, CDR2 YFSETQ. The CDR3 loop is CASSPDSYEQYF. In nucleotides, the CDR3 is TGCGCCAGCAGCCCCGACTCCTACGAGCAGTACTTC.

The CDR3 coding sequence is TGCGCCAGCAGCCCGGCCCGCGGAGGTAATTTGAACACTGAAGCTTTCTTT. It translates to CASSPARGGNLNTEAFF. The chain recombines TRBV5-1 with TRBJ1-1; D unresolved. Trimming left V 4 bases short and J 0 bases short, with 19 bases between. The germline CDR1 and CDR2 sequences are SGHRS and YFSETQ. This CDR3 region has 17 residues.

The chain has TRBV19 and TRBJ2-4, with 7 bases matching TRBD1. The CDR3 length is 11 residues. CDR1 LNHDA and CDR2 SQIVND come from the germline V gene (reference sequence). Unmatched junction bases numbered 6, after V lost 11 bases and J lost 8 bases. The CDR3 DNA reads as TGTGCCGCCAGACAGGGTTACATTCAGTACTTC. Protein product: CAARQGYIQYF.

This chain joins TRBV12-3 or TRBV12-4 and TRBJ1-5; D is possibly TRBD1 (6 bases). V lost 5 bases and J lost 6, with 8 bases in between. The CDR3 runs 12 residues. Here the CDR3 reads CASSRGSQPQHF. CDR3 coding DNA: TGTGCCAGCAGTAGGGGGAGTCAGCCCCAGCATTTT.

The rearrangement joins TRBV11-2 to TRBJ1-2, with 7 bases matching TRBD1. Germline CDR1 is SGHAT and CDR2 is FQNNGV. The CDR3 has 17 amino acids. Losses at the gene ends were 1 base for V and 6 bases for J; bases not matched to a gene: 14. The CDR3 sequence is CASSLAGTAIQRHGYTF. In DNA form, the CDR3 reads TGTGCCAGCAGCTTAGCCGGGACAGCCATTCAGAGGCATGGCTACACCTTC.

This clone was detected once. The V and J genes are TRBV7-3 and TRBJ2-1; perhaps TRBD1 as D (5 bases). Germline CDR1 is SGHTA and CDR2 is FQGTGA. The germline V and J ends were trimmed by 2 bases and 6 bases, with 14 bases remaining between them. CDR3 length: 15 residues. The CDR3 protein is CASSLLGAARNEQFF. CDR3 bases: TGTGCCAGCAGCTTACTAGGGGCGGCGCGCAATGAGCAGTTCTTC.

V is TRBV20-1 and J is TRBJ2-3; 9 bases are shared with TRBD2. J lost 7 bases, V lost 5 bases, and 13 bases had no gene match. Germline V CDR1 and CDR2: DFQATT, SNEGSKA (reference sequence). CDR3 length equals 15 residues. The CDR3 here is CSARGGLAGMYTQYF. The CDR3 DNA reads TGCAGTGCTCGTGGGGGGCTAGCGGGAATGTATACGCAGTATTTT.